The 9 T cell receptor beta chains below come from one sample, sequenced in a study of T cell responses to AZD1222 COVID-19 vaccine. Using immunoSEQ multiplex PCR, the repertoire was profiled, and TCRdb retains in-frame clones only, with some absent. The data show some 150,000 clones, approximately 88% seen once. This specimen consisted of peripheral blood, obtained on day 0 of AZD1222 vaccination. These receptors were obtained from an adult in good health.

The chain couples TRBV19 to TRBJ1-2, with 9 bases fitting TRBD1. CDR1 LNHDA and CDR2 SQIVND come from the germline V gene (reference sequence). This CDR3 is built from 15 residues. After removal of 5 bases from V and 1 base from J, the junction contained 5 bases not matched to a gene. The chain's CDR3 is CASSVTGGHNYGYTF. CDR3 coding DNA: TGTGCCAGTAGTGTAACAGGGGGCCATAACTATGGCTACACCTTC.

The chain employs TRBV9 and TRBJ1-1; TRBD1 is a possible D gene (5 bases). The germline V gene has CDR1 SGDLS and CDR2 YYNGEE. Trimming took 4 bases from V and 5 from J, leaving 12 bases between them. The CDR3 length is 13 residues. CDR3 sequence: CASSPHRRTEAFF. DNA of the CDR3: TGTGCCAGCAGCCCCCACAGGAGGACTGAAGCTTTCTTT.

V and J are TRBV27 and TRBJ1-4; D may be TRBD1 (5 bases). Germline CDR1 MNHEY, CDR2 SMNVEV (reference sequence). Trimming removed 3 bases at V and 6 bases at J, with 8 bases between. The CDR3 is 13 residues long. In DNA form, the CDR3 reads TGTGCCAGCAGTTTTGGGGGGGATGAAAAACTGTTTTTT. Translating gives CASSFGGDEKLFF.

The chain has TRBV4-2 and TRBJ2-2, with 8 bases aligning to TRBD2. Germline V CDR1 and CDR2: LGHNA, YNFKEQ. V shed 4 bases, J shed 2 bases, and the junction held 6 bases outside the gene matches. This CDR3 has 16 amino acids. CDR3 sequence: CASSPRVAGNTGELFF. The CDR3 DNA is TGTGCCAGCAGCCCCCGGGTAGCGGGAAACACCGGGGAGCTGTTTTTT.

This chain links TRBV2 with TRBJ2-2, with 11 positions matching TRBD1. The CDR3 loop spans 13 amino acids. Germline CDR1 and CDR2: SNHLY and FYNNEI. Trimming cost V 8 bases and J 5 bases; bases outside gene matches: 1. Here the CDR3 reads CASRDRGTGELFF. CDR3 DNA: TGTGCCAGCCGGGACAGGGGGACCGGGGAGCTGTTTTTT.

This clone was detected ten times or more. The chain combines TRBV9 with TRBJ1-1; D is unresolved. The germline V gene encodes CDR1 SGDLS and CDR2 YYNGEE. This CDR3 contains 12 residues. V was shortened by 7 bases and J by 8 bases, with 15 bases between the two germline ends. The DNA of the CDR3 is TGTGCCAGCGCACCGGGGTCGGGGGAAGCTTTCTTT. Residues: CASAPGSGEAFF.

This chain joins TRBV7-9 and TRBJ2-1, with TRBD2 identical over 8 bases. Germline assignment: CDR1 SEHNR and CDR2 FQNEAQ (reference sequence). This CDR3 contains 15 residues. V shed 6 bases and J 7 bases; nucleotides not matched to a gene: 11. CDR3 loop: CASRALAGGINEQFF. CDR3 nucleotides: TGTGCCAGCAGAGCGCTTGCGGGGGGAATTAATGAGCAGTTCTTC.

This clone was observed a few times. This chain's CDR3 is CASSSRDRVSTEAFF. In DNA form, the CDR3 reads TGCGCCAGCAGCTCCCGGGACAGGGTGAGCACTGAAGCTTTCTTT. This chain joins TRBV5-1 and TRBJ1-1, with TRBD1 matching 9 bases. Germline assignment: CDR1 SGHRS and CDR2 YFSETQ. This CDR3 is 15 amino acids long. The J segment lost 4 bases and the V segment lost 3 bases, leaving 7 bases of the junction unmatched. Full variable domain (missing parts from reference TRBV5-1 and TRBJ1-1): KAGVTQTPRYLIKTRGQQVTLSCSPISGHRSVSWYQQTPGQGLQFLFEYFSETQRNKGNFPGRFSGRQFSNSRSEMNVSTLELGDSALYLCASSSRDRVSTEAFFGQGTRLTVV.

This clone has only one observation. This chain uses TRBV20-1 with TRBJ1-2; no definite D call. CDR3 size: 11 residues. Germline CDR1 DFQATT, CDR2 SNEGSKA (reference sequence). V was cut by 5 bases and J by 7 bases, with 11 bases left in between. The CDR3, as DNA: TGCAGTGCTCAAGCGGTTGGTGGCTACACCTTC. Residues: CSAQAVGGYTF.